The 11 T cell receptor beta chains below come from one sample, sequenced in a study of T cells after yellow fever vaccination. TCRdb itself ran the 5' RACE reads through MiXCR, one entry per CDR3 protein. The sample comprises 340,000 or so distinct CDR3 sequences, under 15% of which are singletons, and approximately 3.3% rests with the top ten. The material sequenced was CD4+ T cells sorted from PBMCs, taken 15 days after the yellow fever booster vaccination. The receptors here all came from a man between 18 and 29 years old who received the YFV17D yellow fever vaccine.

This clonotype was seen only a few times. The gene calls are TRBV7-3 and TRBJ2-3, with a tentative D call TRBD2 (5 bases). Germline CDR1 reads SGHTA; CDR2 reads FQGTGA. The CDR3 covers 14 residues. The germline V and J ends were trimmed by 3 bases and 5 bases, with 12 bases remaining between them. Here the CDR3 DNA reads TGTGCCAGCAGCTTTATTGCGGGTGGAGATACGCAGTATTTT. Translated: CASSFIAGGDTQYF. The full variable domain, its missing parts supplied by reference TRBV7-3 and TRBJ2-3, is GAGVSQTPSNKVTEKGKYVELRCDPISGHTALYWYRQSLGQGPEFLIYFQGTGAADDSGLPNDRFFAVRPEGSVSTLKIQRTERGDSAVYLCASSFIAGGDTQYFGPGTRLTVL.

V is TRBV20-1 and J is TRBJ1-6; maybe TRBD1 (5 bases). V lost 0 bases and J 8 bases, leaving 8 bases between the germline ends. The CDR3 is made up of 13 amino acids. The germline gives CDR1 DFQATT, CDR2 SNEGSKA (reference sequence). The CDR3 here is CSARDGGDSPLHF. CDR3 nucleotides: TGCAGTGCTAGAGATGGGGGGGATTCACCCCTCCACTTT.

V is TRBV5-1 and J is TRBJ1-1, with unresolved D. Trimming took 2 bases from V and 1 from J, leaving 9 bases between them. Germline CDR1 SGHRS, CDR2 YFSETQ. The CDR3 is 14 residues long. CDR3 DNA: TGCGCCAGCAGCTTTGGACCGACGAACACTGAAGCTTTCTTT. It codes for CASSFGPTNTEAFF.

The chain couples TRBV6-2 or TRBV6-3 to TRBJ2-7; D is perhaps TRBD2 (7 bases). Germline CDR1 is MNHEY and CDR2 is SVGEGT. Trimming pared 5 bases from V and 3 bases from J, leaving 14 bases between. There are 14 residues in the CDR3. CDR3 in DNA: TGTGCCAGCAGTCCCCGGGGGGCAGGCTACGAGCAGTACGTC. It specifies CASSPRGAGYEQYV.

The rearrangement joins TRBV6-6 to TRBJ1-1, with D maybe TRBD1 (5 bases). CDR3 length equals 15 residues. Germline-derived CDR1 and CDR2 are MNHNY and SVGAGI (reference sequence). V was cut by 2 bases and J by 3 bases, with 13 bases left in between. The CDR3 bases are TGTGCCAGCAGTTACGACCGGCAGGGAGACACTGAAGCTTTCTTT. Protein: CASSYDRQGDTEAFF.

The chain recombines TRBV7-2 with TRBJ2-3; possible D gene TRBD2, 5 bases. This CDR3 has 13 amino acids. Germline V CDR1 and CDR2: SGHTA, FQGNSA. The CDR3 DNA reads TGTGAAGAAGGGAGAACTAGCACAGATACGCAGTATTTT. Translated: CEEGRTSTDTQYF.

V gene TRBV3-1 combines with J gene TRBJ1-2, with TRBD1 matching over 7 bases. Germline trimming cut 4 bases from V and 7 bases from J; bases unmatched to any gene: 9. From germline, CDR1 is LGHDT and CDR2 YNNKEL (reference sequence). The CDR3 runs to 14 residues. CDR3 region: CASSPVHRGGGYTF. CDR3 DNA sequence: TGTGCCAGCAGCCCAGTACACAGGGGCGGTGGCTACACCTTC.

This clonotype was counted only a few times. The rearrangement joins TRBV9 to TRBJ2-6, with a possible D match to TRBD1 (6 bases). In germline, CDR1 is SGDLS, CDR2 YYNGEE. V shed 3 bases and J shed 2 bases, with 9 bases lying between them. This CDR3 is 15 amino acids long. CDR3 region: CASSAWTAGANVLTF. CDR3 bases: TGTGCCAGCAGCGCATGGACAGCTGGGGCCAACGTCCTGACTTTC.

This clonotype has just a few counts. J is TRBJ2-5 and V is TRBV29-1; D remains ambiguous. CDR3 length: 12 amino acids. V shed 7 bases and J shed 5 bases, with 14 bases lying between them. Germline values: CDR1 SQVTM, CDR2 ANQGSEA. This CDR3 is CSAATRSETQYF. The CDR3 DNA reads TGCAGCGCCGCCACACGAAGCGAGACCCAGTACTTC.

The rearrangement uses TRBV20-1 and TRBJ2-7; weak D call: TRBD2 (7 bases). There are 14 residues in the CDR3. Germline CDR1 reads DFQATT; CDR2 reads SNEGSKA (reference sequence). The CDR3 bases are TGCAGGCTGGGTAGTGGGGGGGCGCGGTACGAGCAGTACTTC. Translation: CRLGSGGARYEQYF.

Written as DNA, the CDR3 is TGTGCCAGCAGCCAAGATCCTCACACCACAGATACGCAGTATTTT. It yields the protein CASSQDPHTTDTQYF. The rearrangement uses TRBV3-1 and TRBJ2-3; D gene ambiguous. The V gene lost 0 bases and the J gene lost 2 bases, with 9 bases spanning the gap. The V gene's germline CDR1 is LGHDT and CDR2 YNNKEL (reference sequence). This CDR3 contains 15 residues.